The T cell receptor beta chain under discussion was sequenced for a study of T cells after yellow fever vaccination. Template-switching 5'RACE yielded the TCR cDNA; a universal primer site and UMIs were added in the process. Each CDR3 protein gets one entry after TCRdb re-called the 5' RACE reads with MiXCR. The table shows a few hundred thousand distinct CDR3 sequences, with approximately 21% occurring only once. As concerns this clonotype: The target antigen is unknown.

The germline gives CDR1 SGDLS, CDR2 YYNGEE. V was cut by 4 bases and J by 8 bases, with 18 bases left in between. The CDR3 sequence is 14 residues long. Study findings and constraints: A faster peak, day 5 versus 15, was reached by the weaker secondary response. Overall, a small share of clonotypes was seen in both CD4 and CD8 compartments. Most clones from primary vaccination resurfaced after the booster (96% CD4, around 91% CD8).

This chain connects TRBV9 to TRBJ1-2, with D hard to call. The clonotype comes from a man aged 25-40 years who received the YFV17D yellow fever vaccine. Sequencing was performed on PBMCs, taken 15 days after the yellow fever booster vaccination. The CDR3 bases are TGTGCCAGCAGCCCCTCTCCGCAGTCGCGGGGCTACACCTTC. Protein product: CASSPSPQSRGYTF.